A single sample is the source of the 11 T cell receptor beta chains below, sequenced in a study of blood T cell repertoires in COVID-19. Data came from immunoSEQ multiplex PCR; TCRdb stores just in-frame clones and leaves some out. The profile covers 90,000 to 100,000 clones, with around 90% appearing a single time and approximately 20% taken by the ten largest. Sequencing input: peripheral blood. The receptors originated from a woman in her sixties or seventies with COVID-19, enrolled during active disease.

The chain uses TRBV6-1 and TRBJ1-1; 9 positions match TRBD1. The junction had 10 bases not matched to a gene; V was cut back by 4 bases and J by 4 bases. Germline V CDR1 and CDR2: MNHNS, SASEGT. The CDR3 contains 16 residues. The CDR3 spells CASSGPTGGLSTEAFF. For the CDR3, the DNA is TGTGCCAGCAGTGGCCCTACAGGGGGCTTAAGCACTGAAGCTTTCTTT.

There are a few counts of this clone. V and J are TRBV7-2 and TRBJ1-1, with 11 bases identical to TRBD1. Germline CDR1 is SGHTA and CDR2 is FQGNSA. Losses at the gene ends were 5 bases for V and 1 base for J; bases not matched to a gene: 9. The CDR3 extends over 17 amino acids. For the CDR3, the DNA is TGTGCCAGCAGCCGCCCGGGACAGGGGGTTACGAACACTGAAGCTTTCTTT. Amino acid sequence: CASSRPGQGVTNTEAFF.

The gene calls are TRBV25-1 and TRBJ1-3, with 7 nucleotides matching TRBD1. Germline assignment: CDR1 MGHDK and CDR2 SYGVNS. V lost 1 base, J lost 3 bases, and 9 bases stayed unmatched. This CDR3 has 17 residues. This chain's CDR3 is CASSESSDRAFGNTIYF. DNA for the CDR3: TGTGCCAGCAGTGAATCTAGTGACAGGGCCTTTGGAAACACCATATATTTT.

This clone was observed a handful of times. The rearrangement links TRBV10-3 to TRBJ1-2, with TRBD1 identical over 12 bases. Looked up from germline, CDR1 is ENHRY and CDR2 is SYGVKD. V was pared by 10 bases and J by 4 bases, with 10 bases of the junction left unmatched. The CDR3 consists of 15 residues. Here the CDR3 DNA reads TGTGCCACGGCGGGACAGGGGGCTTCTGGCTATGGCTACACCTTC. This encodes CATAGQGASGYGYTF.

The V and J genes are TRBV6-5 and TRBJ2-7; maybe TRBD2 (5 bases). The CDR3 length is 13 residues. Trimming shortened V by 5 bases and J by 5 bases, and 13 bases separated the two germline ends. Looked up from germline, CDR1 is MNHEY and CDR2 is SVGAGI. Here the CDR3 reads CASSRGSSHEQYF. CDR3 bases: TGTGCCAGCAGTAGAGGGTCGTCCCACGAGCAGTACTTC.

The V call is TRBV24-1, the J call TRBJ1-4, with 7 bases lining up with TRBD1. This CDR3 is built from 13 residues. Germline V lookup: CDR1 KGHDR, CDR2 SFDVKD. The ends lost 7 bases at V and 6 bases at J; junction bases unmatched: 4. The CDR3 DNA reads TGTGCCACCAGGGGTGACAGGGATGAAAAACTGTTTTTT. Translated, it gives CATRGDRDEKLFF.

The CDR3 protein is CASSQRDRGLNEKLFF. The CDR3, as DNA: TGCGCCAGCAGCCAAAGAGACAGGGGACTTAATGAAAAACTGTTTTTT. The rearrangement uses TRBV4-1 and TRBJ1-4; 8 positions match TRBD1. CDR3 length: 16 residues. Germline CDR1 reads MGHRA; CDR2 reads YSYEKL. Trimming cost V 2 bases and J 4 bases; bases outside gene matches: 6.

Only one count was recorded for this clone. The J gene is TRBJ1-1, the V gene TRBV5-6; perhaps TRBD1 as D (5 bases). This CDR3 comprises 11 residues. Germline lookup yields CDR1 SGHDT and CDR2 YYEEEE. V was trimmed by 1 base and J by 8 bases, leaving 6 bases between them. The CDR3 DNA follows: TGTGCCAGCAGCTTGCACAGGGAAGCTTTCTTT. Translation: CASSLHREAFF.

The V call is TRBV5-1, the J call TRBJ1-3; D is ambiguous. The CDR3 covers 14 residues. The V gene lost 4 bases and the J gene lost 0 bases, with 8 bases spanning the gap. Germline CDR1 SGHRS, CDR2 YFSETQ. The CDR3 DNA follows: TGCGCCAGCAGCGGAGGCTCCTCTGGAAACACCATATATTTT. This gives the protein CASSGGSSGNTIYF.

This chain uses TRBV7-2 with TRBJ2-7; D uncertain. Germline CDR1 SGHTA, CDR2 FQGNSA. The CDR3 has 12 residues. Trimming shortened V by 4 bases and J by 4 bases, and 8 bases separated the two germline ends. The CDR3 loop is CASSSHGYEQYF. The CDR3 nucleotides are TGTGCCAGCAGCTCCCACGGGTACGAGCAGTACTTC.

The chain couples TRBV19 to TRBJ2-5; 7 bases line up with TRBD1. The CDR3 covers 14 residues. V lost 1 base, J lost 5 bases, and 4 bases stayed unmatched. Germline values: CDR1 LNHDA, CDR2 SQIVND (reference sequence). For the CDR3, the DNA is TGTGCCAGTAGTATAGGAGGGGGCCGGGAGACCCAGTACTTC. Its translation: CASSIGGGRETQYF.